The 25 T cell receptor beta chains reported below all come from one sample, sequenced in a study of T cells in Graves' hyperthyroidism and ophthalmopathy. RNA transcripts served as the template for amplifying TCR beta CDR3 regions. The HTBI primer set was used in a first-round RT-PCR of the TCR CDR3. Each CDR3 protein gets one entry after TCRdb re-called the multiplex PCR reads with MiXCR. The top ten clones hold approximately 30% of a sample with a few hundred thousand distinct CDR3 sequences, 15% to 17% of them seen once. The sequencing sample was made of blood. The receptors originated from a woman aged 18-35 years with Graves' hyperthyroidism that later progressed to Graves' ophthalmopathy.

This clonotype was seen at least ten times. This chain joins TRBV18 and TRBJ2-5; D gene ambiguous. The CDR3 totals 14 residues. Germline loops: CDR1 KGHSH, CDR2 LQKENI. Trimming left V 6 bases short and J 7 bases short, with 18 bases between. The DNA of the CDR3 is TGTGCCAGCTCGCCCACGACCCCCGTGGGGACCCAGTACTTC. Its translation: CASSPTTPVGTQYF.

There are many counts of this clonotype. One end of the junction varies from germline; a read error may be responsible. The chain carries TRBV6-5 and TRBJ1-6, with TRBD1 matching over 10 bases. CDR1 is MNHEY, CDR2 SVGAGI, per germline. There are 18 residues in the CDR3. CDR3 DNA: TGTGCCAGCAGTGACTCGCCCCGGGACAGGGGAACTAATTCACCCCTCCACTTT. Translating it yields CASSDSPRDRGTNSPLHF.

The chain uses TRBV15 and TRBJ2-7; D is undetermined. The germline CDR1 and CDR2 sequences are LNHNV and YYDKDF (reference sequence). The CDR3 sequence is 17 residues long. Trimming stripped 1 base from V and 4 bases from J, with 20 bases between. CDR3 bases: TGTGCCACCAGCAGAGCCGGACCTTTGGGTAGTTTTTACGAGCAGTACTTC. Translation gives CATSRAGPLGSFYEQYF.

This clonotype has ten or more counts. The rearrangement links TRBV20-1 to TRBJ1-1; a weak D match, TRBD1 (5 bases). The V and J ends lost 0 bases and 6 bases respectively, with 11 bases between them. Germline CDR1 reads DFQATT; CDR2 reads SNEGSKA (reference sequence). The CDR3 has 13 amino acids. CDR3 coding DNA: TGCAGTGCTAGAGACGACGGGACCTCTGAAGCTTTCTTT. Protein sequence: CSARDDGTSEAFF.

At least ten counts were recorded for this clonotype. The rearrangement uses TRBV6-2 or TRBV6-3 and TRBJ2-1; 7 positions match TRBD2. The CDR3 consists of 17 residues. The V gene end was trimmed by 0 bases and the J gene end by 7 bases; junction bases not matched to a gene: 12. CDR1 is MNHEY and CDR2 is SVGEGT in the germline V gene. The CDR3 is CASSYSIGGEPRNEQFF. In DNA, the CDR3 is TGTGCCAGCAGTTACTCGATTGGGGGGGAGCCCAGGAATGAGCAGTTCTTC.

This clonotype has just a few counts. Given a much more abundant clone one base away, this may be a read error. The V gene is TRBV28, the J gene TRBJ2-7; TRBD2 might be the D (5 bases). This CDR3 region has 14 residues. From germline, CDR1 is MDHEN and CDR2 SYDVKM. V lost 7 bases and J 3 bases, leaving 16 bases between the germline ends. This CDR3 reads CASKRMRSLYEQYF. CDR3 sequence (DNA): TGTGCCAGCAAGCGGATGCGGTCCCTCTACGAGCAGTACTTC.

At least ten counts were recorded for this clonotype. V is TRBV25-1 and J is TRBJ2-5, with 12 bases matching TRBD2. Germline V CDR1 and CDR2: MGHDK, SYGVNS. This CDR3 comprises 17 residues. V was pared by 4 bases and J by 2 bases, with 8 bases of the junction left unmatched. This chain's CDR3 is CASSVFSGLAGQETQYF. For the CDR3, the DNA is TGTGCCAGCAGTGTGTTTTCGGGACTAGCGGGTCAAGAGACCCAGTACTTC.

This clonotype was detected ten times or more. The CDR3 region has the DNA TGTGCCAGCTCACCTTTGACGGCAAGCTCCTACAATGAGCAGTTCTTC. Protein product: CASSPLTASSYNEQFF. The chain recombines TRBV18 with TRBJ2-1; D gene unclear. This CDR3 is 16 amino acids long. V gave up 3 bases and J gave up 0 bases, with 12 bases separating them. From germline, CDR1 is KGHSH and CDR2 LQKENI.

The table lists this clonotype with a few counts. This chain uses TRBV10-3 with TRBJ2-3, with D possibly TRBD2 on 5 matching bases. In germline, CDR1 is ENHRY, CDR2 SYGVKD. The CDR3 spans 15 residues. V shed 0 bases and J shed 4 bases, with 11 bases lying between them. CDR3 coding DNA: TGTGCCATCAGTGAGTCTGGCGGGCGCGCAGATACGCAGTATTTT. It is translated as CAISESGGRADTQYF.

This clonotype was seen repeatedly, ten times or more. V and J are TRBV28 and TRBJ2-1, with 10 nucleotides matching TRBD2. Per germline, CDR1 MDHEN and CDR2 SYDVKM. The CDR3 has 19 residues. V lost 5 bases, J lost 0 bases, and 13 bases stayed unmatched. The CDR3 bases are TGTGCCAGCAGTCCACTCACTACAGCGGGAGGGCTCTCCTACAATGAGCAGTTCTTC. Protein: CASSPLTTAGGLSYNEQFF.

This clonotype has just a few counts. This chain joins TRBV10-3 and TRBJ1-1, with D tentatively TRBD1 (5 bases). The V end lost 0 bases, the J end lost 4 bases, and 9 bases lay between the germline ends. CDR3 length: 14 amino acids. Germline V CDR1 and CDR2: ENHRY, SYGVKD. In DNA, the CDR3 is TGTGCCATCAGTGAGTCGGGGCCGAGCACTGAAGCTTTCTTT. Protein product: CAISESGPSTEAFF.

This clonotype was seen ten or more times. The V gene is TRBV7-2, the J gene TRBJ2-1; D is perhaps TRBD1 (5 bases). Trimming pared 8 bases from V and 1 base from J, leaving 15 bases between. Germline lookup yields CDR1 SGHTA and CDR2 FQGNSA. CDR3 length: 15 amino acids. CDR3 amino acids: CASGLFRGSYNEQFF. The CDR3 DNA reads TGTGCCAGCGGCCTATTTAGGGGATCCTACAATGAGCAGTTCTTC.

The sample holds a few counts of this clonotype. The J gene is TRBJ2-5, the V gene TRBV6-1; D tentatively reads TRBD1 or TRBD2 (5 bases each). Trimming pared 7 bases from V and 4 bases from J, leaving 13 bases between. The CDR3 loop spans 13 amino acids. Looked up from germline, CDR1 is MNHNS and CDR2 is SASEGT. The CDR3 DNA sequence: TGTGCCAGCACGAGGGTAGGGGCAGAGACCCAGTACTTC. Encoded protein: CASTRVGAETQYF.

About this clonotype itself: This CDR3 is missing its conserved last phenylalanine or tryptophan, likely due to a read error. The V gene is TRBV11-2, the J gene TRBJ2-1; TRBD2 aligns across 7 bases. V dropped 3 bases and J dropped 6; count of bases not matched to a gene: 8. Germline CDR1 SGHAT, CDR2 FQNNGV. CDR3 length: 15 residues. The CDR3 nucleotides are TGTGCCAGCAGCTTGGACCTAGCGGTACTCAATGAGCAGTTCTCC. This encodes CASSLDLAVLNEQFS.

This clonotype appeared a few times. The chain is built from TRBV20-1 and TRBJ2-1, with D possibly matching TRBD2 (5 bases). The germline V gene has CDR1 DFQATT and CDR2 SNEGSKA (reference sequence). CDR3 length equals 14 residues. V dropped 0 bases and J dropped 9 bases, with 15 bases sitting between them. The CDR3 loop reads CSAREGMRVGEQFF. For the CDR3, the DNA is TGCAGTGCTAGAGAAGGAATGAGGGTGGGTGAGCAGTTCTTC.

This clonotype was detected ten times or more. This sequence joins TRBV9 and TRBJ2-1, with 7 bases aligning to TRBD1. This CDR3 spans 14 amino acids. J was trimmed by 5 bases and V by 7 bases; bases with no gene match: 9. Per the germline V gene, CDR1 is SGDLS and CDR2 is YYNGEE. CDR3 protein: CASQPGGENNEQFF. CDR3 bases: TGTGCCAGCCAACCAGGGGGAGAGAACAATGAGCAGTTCTTC.

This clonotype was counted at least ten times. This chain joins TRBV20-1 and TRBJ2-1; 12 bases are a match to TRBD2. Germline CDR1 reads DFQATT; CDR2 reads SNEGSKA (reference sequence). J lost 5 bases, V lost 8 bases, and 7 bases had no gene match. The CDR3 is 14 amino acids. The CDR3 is CSRPLAGGDNEQFF. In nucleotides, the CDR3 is TGCAGTCGACCCCTAGCGGGAGGGGACAATGAGCAGTTCTTC.

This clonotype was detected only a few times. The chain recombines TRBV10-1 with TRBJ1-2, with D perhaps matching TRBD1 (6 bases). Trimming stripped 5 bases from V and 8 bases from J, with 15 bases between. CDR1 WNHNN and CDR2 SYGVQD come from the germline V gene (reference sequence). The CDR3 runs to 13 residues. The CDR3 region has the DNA TGCGCCAGCAGTTCCGACAGGCTCGGGGGCTACACCTTC. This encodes CASSSDRLGGYTF.

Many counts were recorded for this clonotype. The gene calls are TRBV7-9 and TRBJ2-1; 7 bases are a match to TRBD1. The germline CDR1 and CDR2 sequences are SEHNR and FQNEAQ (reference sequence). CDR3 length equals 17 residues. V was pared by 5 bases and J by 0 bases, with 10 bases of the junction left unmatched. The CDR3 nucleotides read TGTGCCAGCAGCCCCCCCCTCCGGGACAGCTCCTACAATGAGCAGTTCTTC. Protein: CASSPPLRDSSYNEQFF.

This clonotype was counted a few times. CDR3 sequence: CASSPPQGDRSNIQYF. The CDR3 DNA reads as TGTGCCAGCAGCCCCCCCCAGGGGGATAGATCCAACATTCAGTACTTC. J is TRBJ2-4 and V is TRBV6-2 or TRBV6-3; 7 bases align to TRBD1. Germline trimming cut 6 bases from V and 7 bases from J; bases unmatched to any gene: 15. This CDR3 region has 16 residues. The V gene's germline CDR1 is MNHEY and CDR2 SVGEGT.

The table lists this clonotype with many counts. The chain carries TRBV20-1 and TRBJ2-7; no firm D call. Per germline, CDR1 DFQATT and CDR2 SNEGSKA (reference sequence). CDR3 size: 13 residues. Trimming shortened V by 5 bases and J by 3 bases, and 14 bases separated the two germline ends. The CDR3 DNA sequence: TGCAGTGCTCCCCCGGGCAGAAACTACGAGCAGTACTTC. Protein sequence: CSAPPGRNYEQYF.

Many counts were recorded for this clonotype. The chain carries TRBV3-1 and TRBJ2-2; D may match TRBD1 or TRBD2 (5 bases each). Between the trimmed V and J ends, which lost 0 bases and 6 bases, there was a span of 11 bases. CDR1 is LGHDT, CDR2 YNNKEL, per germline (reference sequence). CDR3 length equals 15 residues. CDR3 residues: CASSQDRGVAGELFF. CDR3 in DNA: TGTGCCAGCAGCCAAGATCGAGGGGTTGCCGGGGAGCTGTTTTTT.

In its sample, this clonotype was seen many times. CDR3 DNA: TGTGCCAGCAGCACCGGGACAGCTAATGAAAAACTGTTTTTT. The encoded protein is CASSTGTANEKLFF. This chain joins TRBV6-1 and TRBJ1-4; 7 nucleotides agree with TRBD1. There are 14 residues in the CDR3. The ends lost 6 bases at V and 3 bases at J; junction bases unmatched: 4. Germline V gene lookup returns CDR1 MNHNS and CDR2 SASEGT.

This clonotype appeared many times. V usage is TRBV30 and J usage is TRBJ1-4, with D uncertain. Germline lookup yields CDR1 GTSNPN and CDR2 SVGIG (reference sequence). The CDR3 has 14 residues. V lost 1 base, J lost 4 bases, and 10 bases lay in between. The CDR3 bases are TGTGCCTGGAGTGGAAGGCCTTTTAATGAAAAACTGTTTTTT. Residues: CAWSGRPFNEKLFF.

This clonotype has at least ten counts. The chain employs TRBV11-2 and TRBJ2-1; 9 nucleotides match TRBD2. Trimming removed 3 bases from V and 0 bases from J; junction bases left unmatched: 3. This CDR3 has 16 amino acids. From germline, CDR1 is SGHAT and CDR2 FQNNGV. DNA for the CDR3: TGTGCCAGCAGCTTTGGTAGCGGGAGCTCCTACAATGAGCAGTTCTTC. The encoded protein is CASSFGSGSSYNEQFF. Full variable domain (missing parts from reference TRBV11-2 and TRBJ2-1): EAGVAQSPRYKIIEKRQSVAFWCNPISGHATLYWYQQILGQGPKLLIQFQNNGVVDDSQLPKDRFSAERLKGVDSTLKIQPAKLEDSAVYLCASSFGSGSSYNEQFFGPGTRLTVL.